These T cell receptor beta chains were read from a single sample in a study of CD8+CD57+ T cells in acquired aplastic anemia. In TCRdb, the reads were re-called with MiXCR into one record per CDR3 protein. The sample has about 18,000 distinct CDR3 sequences, under 40% seen once. The material sequenced was CD8+CD57+ T cells sorted from PBMCs. All receptors derive from a human donor with aplastic anemia. The CDR3 runs from the conserved cysteine through the conserved F or W. The order of the fields is CDR3 length, J gene, V gene, D gene, clone size, CDR3 protein, CDR3 DNA. A D gene is named only where the DNA matches it firmly. Rows give clone size only sometimes, using once, few, many, or a class for an expanded clone.

14 TRBJ2-1 TRBV15 TRBD1 - CATSSQQQGYEQFF TGTGCCACCAGCAGCCAACAACAGGGGTATGAGCAGTTCTTC
15 TRBJ2-3 TRBV6-1 TRBD2 - CASSETSEATDTQYF TGTGCCAGCAGTGAAACTAGCGAGGCCACAGATACGCAGTATTTT
14 TRBJ2-3 TRBV9 TRBD2 many CASSVGDSGEAQYF TGTGCCAGCAGCGTAGGGGATAGCGGGGAGGCGCAGTATTTT
15 TRBJ1-6 TRBV5-1 TRBD1 - CASSPRDSENSPLHF TGCGCCAGCAGCCCCCGGGACAGCGAAAATTCACCCCTCCACTTT
13 TRBJ1-2 TRBV19 - once CASSRGVNYGYTF TGTGCCAGTAGCAGAGGGGTTAACTATGGCTACACCTTC
12 TRBJ2-3 TRBV12-3/TRBV12-4 - - CASSPVLDTQYF TGTGCCAGCAGTCCCGTTTTGGATACGCAGTATTTT
14 TRBJ1-1 TRBV20-1 - - CSAPKADRNTEAFF TGCAGTGCTCCTAAGGCGGACCGGAACACTGAAGCTTTCTTT
15 TRBJ2-7 TRBV4-2 TRBD2 - CASSQDSGGINEQYF TGTGCCAGCAGCCAAGATAGCGGGGGGATCAACGAGCAGTACTTC
12 TRBJ1-2 TRBV29-1 - - CSVLGAGYGYTF TGCAGCGTTCTGGGGGCCGGCTATGGCTACACCTTC
16 TRBJ2-2 TRBV11-1 TRBD2 - CASSLTLAGGTGELFF TGTGCCAGCAGCTTAACTCTAGCGGGCGGAACCGGGGAGCTGTTTTTT
14 TRBJ2-1 TRBV15 - few CATSSSRPGDEQFF TGTGCCACCAGCAGCTCCAGGCCGGGGGATGAGCAGTTCTTC
18 TRBJ2-2 TRBV3-1 TRBD2 many CASSQGSGGGPIPGELFF TGTGCCAGCAGCCAAGGGAGCGGGGGGGGCCCCATCCCCGGGGAGCTGTTTTTT
16 TRBJ1-2 TRBV12-3/TRBV12-4 TRBD1 once CASSLFSGGQNYGYTF TGTGCCAGCAGTTTATTTTCAGGGGGCCAGAACTATGGCTACACCTTC
17 TRBJ2-5 TRBV5-1 - few CASSLNRTARWGETQYF TGCGCCAGCAGCTTGAACAGGACAGCGAGATGGGGGGAGACCCAGTACTTC
13 TRBJ1-5 TRBV7-2 - - CASSFSSNQPQHF TGTGCCAGCAGCTTCAGTAGCAATCAGCCCCAGCATTTT
12 TRBJ2-1 TRBV7-9 - few CASGKSYNEQFF TGTGCCAGCGGAAAGTCCTACAATGAGCAGTTCTTC
14 TRBJ2-1 TRBV10-3 - - CAIREGGSHDEQFF TGTGCCATCAGAGAAGGGGGGTCTCACGATGAGCAGTTCTTC
13 TRBJ2-5 TRBV20-1 TRBD2 - CSARSGRQETQYF TGCAGTGCACGTAGCGGGCGCCAAGAGACCCAGTACTTC
12 TRBJ2-1 TRBV2 - many CTVRGAYNEQFF TGTACGGTACGGGGAGCTTACAATGAGCAGTTCTTC
17 TRBJ2-7 TRBV3-1 TRBD2 few CASSRGGLAGAGAEQYF TGTGCCAGCAGCCGCGGGGGACTAGCGGGGGCCGGGGCCGAGCAGTACTTC
17 TRBJ2-1 TRBV29-1 TRBD2 few CSVEDRTSGVSYNEQFF TGCAGCGTTGAAGACCGGACTAGCGGGGTCTCCTACAATGAGCAGTTCTTC
14 TRBJ1-3 TRBV30 - - CAWSGGGSGNTIYF TGTGCCTGGAGCGGCGGGGGCTCTGGAAACACCATATATTTT
17 TRBJ2-7 TRBV15 TRBD1 many CATSSSRSGQGLYEQYF TGTGCCACCAGCAGCTCCAGGTCGGGACAGGGCCTCTACGAGCAGTACTTC
13 TRBJ2-7 TRBV20-1 - - CSASFSGEGEQYF TGCAGTGCTAGTTTTAGCGGTGAGGGCGAGCAGTACTTC
13 TRBJ2-7 TRBV4-1 TRBD1 many CASSGTGVDEQYF TGCGCCAGCAGCGGGACAGGAGTCGACGAGCAGTACTTC
12 TRBJ2-7 TRBV7-9 - once CASSVRNHEQYF TGTGCCAGCAGCGTTAGAAACCACGAGCAGTACTTC
17 TRBJ2-7 TRBV15 TRBD1 many CATSSSRSGQGALEQYF TGTGCCACCAGCAGCTCCAGGTCGGGACAGGGGGCATTGGAGCAGTACTTC
15 TRBJ2-1 TRBV15 TRBD1 - CATSSDRGLINEQFF TGTGCCACCAGCAGCGACAGGGGGCTTATCAATGAGCAGTTCTTC
16 TRBJ2-7 TRBV15 TRBD1 many CATSRPFPGQGYEQYF TGTGCCACCAGCAGACCATTTCCGGGACAGGGGTACGAGCAGTACTTC
13 TRBJ1-4 TRBV10-3 - few CAISESQVEKLFF TGTGCCATCAGTGAGTCGCAGGTTGAAAAACTGTTTTTT
13 TRBJ2-5 TRBV7-2 - - CASSYKSQETQYF TGTGCCAGCAGCTACAAAAGCCAAGAGACCCAGTACTTC
15 TRBJ1-1 TRBV5-1 - - CASSISGTLNTEAFF TGCGCCAGCAGCATCTCCGGGACTTTGAACACTGAAGCTTTCTTT
15 TRBJ1-1 TRBV25-1 TRBD1 - CASSEDRGRRTEAFF TGTGCCAGCAGTGAGGACAGGGGGCGCAGGACTGAAGCTTTCTTT
14 TRBJ1-6 TRBV28 - - CASRNREWNSPLHF TGTGCCAGCAGAAACAGGGAATGGAATTCACCCCTCCACTTT
13 TRBJ2-7 TRBV20-1 - - CSAKEGEDHEQYF TGCAGTGCAAAGGAAGGGGAGGACCACGAGCAGTACTTC
15 TRBJ2-5 TRBV6-1 TRBD2 - CASSGLAGNQETQYF TGTGCCAGCAGTGGTCTAGCGGGGAACCAAGAGACCCAGTACTTC
16 TRBJ2-1 TRBV29-1 - many CSVGGKLGRSYNEQFF TGCAGCGTTGGAGGGAAATTGGGACGATCCTACAATGAGCAGTTCTTC
14 TRBJ2-4 TRBV20-1 - - CSARSRRTKNIQYF TGCAGTGCTAGAAGCAGAAGAACCAAAAACATTCAGTACTTC
14 TRBJ1-3 TRBV4-1 - - CASSQGSSGNTIYF TGCGCCAGCAGCCAAGGAAGTTCTGGAAACACCATATATTTT
14 TRBJ1-1 TRBV5-1 - many CASSFTQGNTEAFF TGCGCCAGCAGCTTCACACAGGGGAACACTGAAGCTTTCTTT
15 TRBJ1-2 TRBV20-1 - - CSAREKEGTGHGYTF TGCAGTGCTAGAGAAAAGGAAGGCACAGGTCATGGCTACACCTTC
14 TRBJ2-1 TRBV15 - - CATSRVGLWETQFF TGTGCCACCAGCAGAGTAGGACTATGGGAGACCCAGTTCTTC
14 TRBJ2-1 TRBV7-3 TRBD2 - CASSSASGGIEQFF TGTGCCAGCAGCTCCGCTAGCGGGGGCATTGAGCAGTTCTTC
13 TRBJ2-1 TRBV20-1 TRBD2 - CSAPAGIYNEQFF TGCAGCGCCCCAGCGGGGATTTACAATGAGCAGTTCTTC
15 TRBJ1-5 TRBV6-2/TRBV6-3 - - CASSYSGYSNQPQHF TGTGCCAGCAGTTACTCTGGGTATAGCAATCAGCCCCAGCATTTT